One and the same sample provided the 2 T cell receptor beta chains below, sequenced in a study of blood T cells in healthy people across ages. Using a J-beta primer mix together with a sample-barcoded 5' primer, a second PCR was run for roughly 6 to 11 cycles. Using its own MiXCR run on the 5' RACE reads, TCRdb lists one record per CDR3 protein. Of about 1.1 million distinct CDR3 sequences listed, less than 45% are singletons. Sequences were obtained from blood. These receptors were collected from a man younger than 35 in good health.

This clonotype occurred a few times. The chain uses TRBV6-5 and TRBJ2-1; TRBD2 aligns across 8 bases. From germline, CDR1 is MNHEY and CDR2 SVGAGI. The CDR3 consists of 14 residues. With V trimmed by 6 bases and J by 9 bases, 10 bases remained unmatched. CDR3 DNA sequence: TGTGCCAGCAGCCTCCGTGGGACTAGGCGTGAGCAGTTCTTC. Its protein product is CASSLRGTRREQFF.

The CDR3 DNA reads TGCAGTGCTAGAGATGGCGGGGGACCGAGCACAGATACGCAGTATTTT. Translation gives CSARDGGGPSTDTQYF. This rearrangement joins TRBV20-1 to TRBJ2-3, with 7 bases that match TRBD2. The V gene end was trimmed by 0 bases and the J gene end by 0 bases; junction bases not matched to a gene: 6. Germline CDR1 reads DFQATT; CDR2 reads SNEGSKA (reference sequence). The CDR3 contains 16 residues.